The subject of this entry is one T cell receptor (beta chain). This specimen belongs to a study of blood T cell repertoires in COVID-19. Study-wide background: From T cells, B-cell-depleted T cells, or PBMCs came the material, which was cDNA or gDNA.

The junction had 12 bases not matched to a gene; V was cut back by 4 bases and J by 7 bases. CDR3 length: 16 amino acids. Germline V gives CDR1 SNHLY, CDR2 FYNNEI. As processed by the authors: Reference gene primers were amplified, and this amplification served to estimate nucleated cell counts. Libraries were prepared by immunoSEQ multiplex PCR; TCRdb keeps only in-frame clonotypes and omits some of them. V, J and clone size reflect that table, while D and trimming were determined from the DNA. The repertoire holds 150,000 to 200,000 clones, 60% to 80% seen once, with more than 25% in the top ten. What was sequenced was peripheral blood. The receptor comes from a woman aged 70 to 79 with acute or convalescent COVID-19. The chain is built from TRBV2 and TRBJ2-1, with TRBD2 matching 8 bases. CDR3 coding DNA: TGTGCCAGCAGTGCATCCGGGACTAGGTATACGAATGAGCAGTTCTTC. The encoded protein is CASSASGTRYTNEQFF.